The sequence of this T cell receptor (beta chain) was determined in a study of blood T cell repertoires in COVID-19. Looking at the study overall: Samples came from the United States, Italy and Spain, spanning acute and convalescent COVID-19. The cDNA or gDNA used as material had been derived from T cells, B-cell-depleted T cells, or PBMCs.

Germline V gene data show CDR1 as LNHDA and CDR2 as SQIVND (reference sequence). V was clipped by 5 bases and J by 6 bases, with 14 bases between them. This CDR3 contains 15 residues. Individuals drawn from 24 US areas were roughly 18 to 95 years old. In the authors' methods: Reference gene primers were amplified, and this amplification served to estimate nucleated cell counts. Libraries were prepared by immunoSEQ multiplex PCR; TCRdb keeps only in-frame clonotypes and omits some of them. V, J and clone size are those of that table, while D and trimming were read from the DNA. The sample contains about 480,000 clones, about 85% of which appear only once.

The chain employs TRBV19 and TRBJ1-6; TRBD1 is a possible D gene (6 bases). The sequenced sample was PBMCs or T cells enriched from blood (not recorded which). This receptor was taken from a young woman with acute COVID-19. The CDR3, as DNA: TGTGCCAGTAGTGGGGGCGCCCCCGGTAATTCACCCCTCCACTTT. It translates to CASSGGAPGNSPLHF.